These 24 T cell receptor beta chains came from one sample sequenced in a study of vaccination and CD4 T cells after COVID-19. Treatment: roughly ten-day PBMC culture with coronavirus spike peptide pools or control peptides (ViraFEST assay). Their target antigens are unknown. Cultured CD4+ T cells had their DNA profiled by the Oncomine TCR Beta short-read assay. TCRdb reprocessed the PCR reads via MiXCR and lists one record per CDR3 protein. Here the sample spans approximately 9,000 distinct CDR3 sequences, roughly 67% being singletons. The specimen was CD4+ T cells from blood, cultured in vitro. The origin of the receptors is a human donor who had recovered from COVID-19.

The V and J genes are TRBV6-5 and TRBJ2-2; D is uncertain. CDR3 size: 14 residues. The V end was cut by 0 bases, the J end by 5 bases, with 7 bases between. The germline CDR1 and CDR2 sequences are MNHEY and SVGAGI. In DNA, the CDR3 is TGTGCCAGCAGTTACTCACAGCGAACCGGGGAGCTGTTTTTT. It codes for CASSYSQRTGELFF.

The V call is TRBV10-3, the J call TRBJ1-2; 7 bases are shared with TRBD1. The CDR3 extends over 15 amino acids. Germline V CDR1 and CDR2: ENHRY, SYGVKD. V lost 4 bases to trimming and J lost 8 bases; unmatched junction nucleotides: 13. The CDR3: CAISGAGTAMGGYTF. The DNA of the CDR3 is TGTGCCATCAGTGGAGCCGGGACAGCTATGGGGGGCTACACCTTC.

The chain combines TRBV18 with TRBJ1-4; D is undetermined. The CDR3 extends over 15 amino acids. V lost 2 bases and J 4 bases, leaving 11 bases between the germline ends. Germline-derived CDR1 and CDR2 are KGHSH and LQKENI. CDR3 sequence (DNA): TGTGCCAGCTCACCAAGGAGGGCAGATAATGAAAAACTGTTTTTT. Translated, it gives CASSPRRADNEKLFF.

The chain uses TRBV2 and TRBJ1-1; 7 bases match TRBD1. Germline values: CDR1 SNHLY, CDR2 FYNNEI. Trimming removed 7 bases from V and 5 bases from J; junction bases left unmatched: 10. The CDR3 contains 14 residues. The CDR3: CASTLEGAVTEAFF. The DNA of the CDR3 is TGTGCCAGCACTTTGGAGGGGGCCGTGACTGAAGCTTTCTTT.

V usage is TRBV12-3 or TRBV12-4 and J usage is TRBJ2-7; D gene uncertain. The CDR3 is made up of 13 amino acids. V lost 4 bases and J 2 bases, leaving 9 bases between the germline ends. CDR3: CASSSQSTYEQYF. The CDR3 DNA sequence: TGTGCCAGCAGTTCACAGAGCACCTACGAGCAGTACTTC.

The rearrangement uses TRBV20-1 and TRBJ2-3; 9 bases agree with TRBD1. The V gene end was trimmed by 7 bases and the J gene end by 3 bases; junction bases not matched to a gene: 11. Germline V gene sequence: CDR1 DFQATT, CDR2 SNEGSKA (reference sequence). This CDR3 region has 15 residues. The CDR3 reads CSETLTGGETDTQYF. DNA for the CDR3: TGCAGTGAAACCCTTACAGGGGGCGAGACAGATACGCAGTATTTT.

The rearrangement links TRBV18 to TRBJ1-6; no definite D call. The CDR3 is made up of 12 amino acids. The germline V gene has CDR1 KGHSH and CDR2 LQKENI. Between the trimmed V and J ends, which lost 5 bases and 11 bases, there was a span of 10 bases. CDR3 nucleotides: TGTGCCAGCTCAACAGCAGTGCCACCCCTCCACTTT. This translates into CASSTAVPPLHF.

This chain links TRBV6-1 with TRBJ1-6, with D perhaps matching TRBD1 (5 bases). This CDR3 has 14 residues. V lost 11 bases to trimming and J lost 0 bases, with 11 bases between them. Looked up from germline, CDR1 is MNHNS and CDR2 is SASEGT. This CDR3 is CAGRRGSYNSPLHF. The CDR3 DNA follows: TGTGCCGGAAGAAGGGGCTCCTATAATTCACCCCTCCACTTT.

The chain joins TRBV12-3 or TRBV12-4 to TRBJ1-2; D is unclear. The CDR3 runs 12 residues. Trimming cost V 9 bases and J 8 bases, with 16 bases left between them. The CDR3 reads CARPGRGTGYTF. In DNA, the CDR3 is TGTGCCAGGCCTGGACGGGGAACGGGCTACACCTTC.

The chain links TRBV6-1 to TRBJ2-4; unclear D gene. CDR3 size: 8 residues. In germline, CDR1 is MNHNS, CDR2 SASEGT. The CDR3 bases are TGTACCAAGGACATTCAGTACTTC. Amino acids: CTKDIQYF.

A few counts support this clonotype. V gene TRBV19 combines with J gene TRBJ1-1; D remains unclear. Germline V gene lookup returns CDR1 LNHDA and CDR2 SQIVND (reference sequence). Trimming stripped 5 bases from V and 1 base from J, with 8 bases between. The CDR3 consists of 13 residues. The CDR3 DNA is TGTGCCAGTAGTCGACGCCGGAACACTGAAGCTTTCTTT. It translates to CASSRRRNTEAFF.

The V and J genes are TRBV6-2 or TRBV6-3 and TRBJ1-5; D call uncertain. This CDR3 is built from 14 residues. Germline values: CDR1 MNHEY, CDR2 SVGEGT. V shed 3 bases and J shed 0 bases, with 6 bases lying between them. CDR3 residues: CASSYLYSNQPQHF. The CDR3 region has the DNA TGTGCCAGCAGTTATCTCTATAGCAATCAGCCCCAGCATTTT.

The chain carries TRBV6-5 and TRBJ1-2, with no clear D. V lost 2 bases and J 4 bases, leaving 11 bases between the germline ends. In germline, CDR1 is MNHEY, CDR2 SVGAGI. The CDR3 totals 14 residues. CDR3 in DNA: TGTGCCAGCAGTTACCGGGGAATAGGCTATGGCTACACCTTC. Its protein is CASSYRGIGYGYTF.

The CDR3 here is CASRRQNTGELFF. In DNA, the CDR3 is TGTGCCAGCAGGCGGCAGAACACCGGGGAGCTGTTTTTT. This chain links TRBV6-2 or TRBV6-3 with TRBJ2-2; no reliable D call. Germline loops: CDR1 MNHEY, CDR2 SVGEGT. V lost 6 bases to trimming and J lost 1 base, with 6 bases between them. The CDR3 extends over 13 amino acids.

The chain uses TRBV24-1 and TRBJ2-6; 8 nucleotides line up with TRBD2. CDR3 length: 12 residues. CDR1 and CDR2 (germline): KGHDR, SFDVKD. Germline trimming cut 2 bases from V and 15 bases from J; bases unmatched to any gene: 2. The DNA of the CDR3 is TGTGCCACCAGTGATTCGGCGGGGGGCCTGACTTTC. This translates into CATSDSAGGLTF.

This rearrangement joins TRBV20-1 to TRBJ1-6; 11 nucleotides agree with TRBD1. The CDR3 length is 16 residues. V was clipped by 0 bases and J by 10 bases; unmatched bases: 8. In germline, CDR1 is DFQATT, CDR2 SNEGSKA (reference sequence). CDR3 protein: CSARDIRTGGASPLHF. CDR3 nucleotide sequence: TGCAGTGCTAGAGATATAAGGACAGGGGGCGCATCACCCCTCCACTTT.

V gene TRBV4-3 combines with J gene TRBJ1-2, with 8 nucleotides matching TRBD1. Germline values: CDR1 LGHNA, CDR2 YSLEER. The junction had 6 bases not matched to a gene; V was cut back by 0 bases and J by 3 bases. This CDR3 is 16 amino acids long. The CDR3 DNA reads as TGCGCCAGCAGCCAAGATGGACAGGGCCTTTACTATGGCTACACCTTC. Translating gives CASSQDGQGLYYGYTF.

The CDR3 DNA reads as TGTGCCAGTAGTCCCCCGACCCCTGGAGGCCCTGAAGCTTTCTTT. Translation gives CASSPPTPGGPEAFF. This chain connects TRBV19 to TRBJ1-1; D unclear. Trimming shortened V by 5 bases and J by 6 bases, and 19 bases separated the two germline ends. The CDR3 runs 15 residues. CDR1 and CDR2 (germline): LNHDA, SQIVND (reference sequence).

This rearrangement joins TRBV2 to TRBJ1-5, with D possibly matching TRBD1 (5 bases). Germline lookup yields CDR1 SNHLY and CDR2 FYNNEI. With 4 bases removed from V and 4 bases from J, the gap between germline ends came to 11 bases. This CDR3 is built from 14 residues. As DNA, the CDR3 is TGTGCCAGCAGTGTCGAGACAGCGAATCAGCCCCAGCATTTT. Protein product: CASSVETANQPQHF.

The chain couples TRBV6-1 to TRBJ2-2, with 8 bases lining up with TRBD1. CDR3 length equals 17 residues. Germline lookup yields CDR1 MNHNS and CDR2 SASEGT. The V gene end was trimmed by 6 bases and the J gene end by 0 bases; junction bases not matched to a gene: 9. In DNA form, the CDR3 reads TGTGCCAGCAGGGGATTCGGGACAGGAACGAACACCGGGGAGCTGTTTTTT. This codes for CASRGFGTGTNTGELFF.

Only one count was recorded for this clonotype. The CDR3 bases are TGCAGTGCCCAGGTTTCCTCTGGAAACACCATATATTTT. It yields the protein CSAQVSSGNTIYF. The genes are TRBV20-1 and TRBJ1-3; D is uncertain. CDR1 is DFQATT and CDR2 is SNEGSKA in the germline V gene (reference sequence). CDR3 length: 13 residues. V lost 6 bases to trimming and J lost 0 bases, with 9 bases between them.

V is TRBV20-1 and J is TRBJ1-2, with a weak D call TRBD1 (6 bases). Looked up from germline, CDR1 is DFQATT and CDR2 is SNEGSKA (reference sequence). The V and J ends lost 3 bases and 6 bases respectively, with 23 bases between them. CDR3 length equals 16 residues. Written as DNA, the CDR3 is TGCAGTGCTAGTCCTCTCGCGTATGGACAGAATGATGGCTACACCTTC. It encodes CSASPLAYGQNDGYTF.

The chain joins TRBV5-1 to TRBJ1-2; unclear D gene. Trimming took off 1 base at V and 1 base at J, with 5 bases between the two ends. CDR1 SGHRS and CDR2 YFSETQ come from the germline V gene. This CDR3 is built from 13 residues. This CDR3 is CASSLISNYGYTF. The CDR3 bases are TGCGCCAGCAGCTTGATCAGTAACTATGGCTACACCTTC. Filled out from reference TRBV5-1 and TRBJ1-2, the complete variable domain reads KAGVTQTPRYLIKTRGQQVTLSCSPISGHRSVSWYQQTPGQGLQFLFEYFSETQRNKGNFPGRFSGRQFSNSRSEMNVSTLELGDSALYLCASSLISNYGYTFGSGTRLTVV.

This sequence joins TRBV12-5 and TRBJ1-2; tentatively, D is TRBD1 (6 bases). CDR1 and CDR2 from the germline V gene are LGHNT and FRNRAP. V lost 2 bases, J lost 5 bases, and 15 bases lay in between. The CDR3 length is 15 residues. CDR3 in DNA: TGTGCTAGTGGTTTGAGGGGGATCGGACTATATGGCTACACCTTC. It encodes CASGLRGIGLYGYTF.